This TCR beta chain appears in the sequencing data of a study of T cells in Graves' hyperthyroidism and ophthalmopathy. Fresh peripheral blood, 10 ml, yielded the PBMCs. The CDR3 sequence is 16 residues long. Trimming cost V 5 bases and J 5 bases; bases outside gene matches: 8. Amplification targeted TCR beta CDR3 regions from RNA transcripts. The HTBI primer set was used in a first-round RT-PCR of the TCR CDR3. In TCRdb, the multiplex PCR reads were re-called with MiXCR into one record per CDR3 protein. The profile covers about 610,000 distinct CDR3 sequences, with roughly a sixth appearing a single time and roughly 3.5% taken by the ten largest.

Sequencing was done on a sample of blood. J is TRBJ2-1 and V is TRBV12-3 or TRBV12-4, with 11 bases aligning to TRBD2. The receptor was derived from a woman aged 40-49 years with Graves' ophthalmopathy. Here the CDR3 reads CASSGSGTSGDNEQFF. The CDR3 nucleotides read TGTGCCAGCAGTGGTTCCGGGACTAGCGGTGACAATGAGCAGTTCTTC.